These 9 T cell receptor beta chains were sequenced from one sample in a study of CD8 T cells in Susac syndrome. Random hexamers were used to reverse transcribe roughly 0.45 to 1 ug of RNA. TCRdb fed the immunoSEQ multiplex PCR reads into MiXCR, producing one record per CDR3 protein. The table lists approximately 120,000 distinct CDR3 sequences, around nine tenths of them singletons. Sequenced: CD4+ T cells from PBMCs. These receptors all stem from a human donor in good health.

The chain recombines TRBV30 with TRBJ2-1; TRBD1 agrees at 7 bases. Germline assignment: CDR1 GTSNPN and CDR2 SVGIG (reference sequence). The CDR3 loop spans 15 amino acids. Trimming at V came to 3 bases and at J to 6 bases, leaving 11 bases not matched to a gene. The CDR3 nucleotides read TGTGCCTGGAGCGCAATATCCCGGGACAGCAATGAGCAGTTCTTC. Encoded protein: CAWSAISRDSNEQFF.

The chain recombines TRBV27 with TRBJ2-3; either TRBD1 or TRBD2 may fit D (5 bases each). Germline CDR1 MNHEY, CDR2 SMNVEV (reference sequence). The V end was cut by 2 bases, the J end by 6 bases, with 12 bases between. The CDR3 is made up of 14 amino acids. The CDR3 region is CASSLRAGTDTQYF. CDR3 bases: TGTGCCAGCAGTTTAAGGGCAGGGACCGATACGCAGTATTTT.

This chain joins TRBV7-2 and TRBJ1-5; D unresolved. CDR3 size: 14 residues. V lost 0 bases and J lost 1, with 4 bases in between. Germline loops: CDR1 SGHTA, CDR2 FQGNSA. Written as DNA, the CDR3 is TGTGCCAGCAGCTTAGCGCGCAGCAATCAGCCCCAGCATTTT. It yields the protein CASSLARSNQPQHF.

The CDR3: CASSLTLTSYGYTF. Here the CDR3 DNA reads TGCGCCAGCAGCCTTACCTTGACATCCTATGGCTACACCTTC. J is TRBJ1-2 and V is TRBV4-1, with D unresolved. Germline lookup yields CDR1 MGHRA and CDR2 YSYEKL. CDR3 length equals 14 residues. V lost 4 bases and J 4 bases, leaving 13 bases between the germline ends.

This chain connects TRBV28 to TRBJ1-1; D is ambiguous. Germline V gene sequence: CDR1 MDHEN, CDR2 SYDVKM. The V gene lost 3 bases and the J gene lost 1 base, with 6 bases spanning the gap. This CDR3 region has 13 residues. The DNA of the CDR3 is TGTGCCAGCAGTTTCGTGGGGAACACTGAAGCTTTCTTT. Its translation: CASSFVGNTEAFF.

J is TRBJ2-1 and V is TRBV14, with a possible D match to TRBD1 (7 bases). Deletions cut 4 bases from V and 5 bases from J, with 18 bases between. This CDR3 is 16 amino acids long. The germline CDR1 and CDR2 sequences are SGHDN and FVKESK. CDR3 bases: TGTGCCAGCAGCCCGCGGGACAGCCGTTTTAACAATGAGCAGTTCTTC. Translation: CASSPRDSRFNNEQFF.

The CDR3 nucleotides are TGCAGTGCCCGAGCGGGGGGTTACAATGAGCAGTTCTTC. Protein sequence: CSARAGGYNEQFF. This sequence joins TRBV20-1 and TRBJ2-1, with 9 positions matching TRBD2. Germline V gene lookup returns CDR1 DFQATT and CDR2 SNEGSKA (reference sequence). This CDR3 has 13 amino acids. J lost 4 bases, V lost 6 bases, and 4 bases had no gene match.

In this sample, this clonotype turned up once. The chain couples TRBV29-1 to TRBJ2-4; D uncertain. This CDR3 is built from 15 residues. V was trimmed by 0 bases and J by 0 bases, leaving 9 bases between them. CDR1 is SQVTM, CDR2 ANQGSEA, per germline. In DNA, the CDR3 is TGCAGCGTTGAAGAGGGCCACCTAGCCAAAAACATTCAGTACTTC. This encodes CSVEEGHLAKNIQYF.

The chain couples TRBV6-5 to TRBJ1-1; D gene uncertain. Germline loops: CDR1 MNHEY, CDR2 SVGAGI. The V end lost 0 bases, the J end lost 0 bases, and 8 bases lay between the germline ends. The length of the CDR3 is 15 residues. The CDR3 spells CASSYSGGMNTEAFF. CDR3 in DNA: TGTGCCAGCAGTTACTCGGGCGGAATGAACACTGAAGCTTTCTTT.